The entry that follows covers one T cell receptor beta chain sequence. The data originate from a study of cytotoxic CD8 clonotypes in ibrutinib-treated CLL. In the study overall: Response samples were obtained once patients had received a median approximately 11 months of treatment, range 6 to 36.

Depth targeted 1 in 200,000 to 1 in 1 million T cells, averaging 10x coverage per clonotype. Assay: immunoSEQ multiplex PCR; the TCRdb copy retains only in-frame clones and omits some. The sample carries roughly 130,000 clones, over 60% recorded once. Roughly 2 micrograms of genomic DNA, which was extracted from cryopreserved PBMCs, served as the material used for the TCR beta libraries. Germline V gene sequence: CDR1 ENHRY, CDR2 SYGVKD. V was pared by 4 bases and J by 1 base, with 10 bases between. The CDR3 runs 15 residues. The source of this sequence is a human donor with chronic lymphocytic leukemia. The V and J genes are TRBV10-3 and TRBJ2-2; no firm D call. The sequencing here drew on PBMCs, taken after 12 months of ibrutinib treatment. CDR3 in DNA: TGTGCCATCAGTGGAAATCAGGAGAACACCGGGGAGCTGTTTTTT. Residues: CAISGNQENTGELFF.